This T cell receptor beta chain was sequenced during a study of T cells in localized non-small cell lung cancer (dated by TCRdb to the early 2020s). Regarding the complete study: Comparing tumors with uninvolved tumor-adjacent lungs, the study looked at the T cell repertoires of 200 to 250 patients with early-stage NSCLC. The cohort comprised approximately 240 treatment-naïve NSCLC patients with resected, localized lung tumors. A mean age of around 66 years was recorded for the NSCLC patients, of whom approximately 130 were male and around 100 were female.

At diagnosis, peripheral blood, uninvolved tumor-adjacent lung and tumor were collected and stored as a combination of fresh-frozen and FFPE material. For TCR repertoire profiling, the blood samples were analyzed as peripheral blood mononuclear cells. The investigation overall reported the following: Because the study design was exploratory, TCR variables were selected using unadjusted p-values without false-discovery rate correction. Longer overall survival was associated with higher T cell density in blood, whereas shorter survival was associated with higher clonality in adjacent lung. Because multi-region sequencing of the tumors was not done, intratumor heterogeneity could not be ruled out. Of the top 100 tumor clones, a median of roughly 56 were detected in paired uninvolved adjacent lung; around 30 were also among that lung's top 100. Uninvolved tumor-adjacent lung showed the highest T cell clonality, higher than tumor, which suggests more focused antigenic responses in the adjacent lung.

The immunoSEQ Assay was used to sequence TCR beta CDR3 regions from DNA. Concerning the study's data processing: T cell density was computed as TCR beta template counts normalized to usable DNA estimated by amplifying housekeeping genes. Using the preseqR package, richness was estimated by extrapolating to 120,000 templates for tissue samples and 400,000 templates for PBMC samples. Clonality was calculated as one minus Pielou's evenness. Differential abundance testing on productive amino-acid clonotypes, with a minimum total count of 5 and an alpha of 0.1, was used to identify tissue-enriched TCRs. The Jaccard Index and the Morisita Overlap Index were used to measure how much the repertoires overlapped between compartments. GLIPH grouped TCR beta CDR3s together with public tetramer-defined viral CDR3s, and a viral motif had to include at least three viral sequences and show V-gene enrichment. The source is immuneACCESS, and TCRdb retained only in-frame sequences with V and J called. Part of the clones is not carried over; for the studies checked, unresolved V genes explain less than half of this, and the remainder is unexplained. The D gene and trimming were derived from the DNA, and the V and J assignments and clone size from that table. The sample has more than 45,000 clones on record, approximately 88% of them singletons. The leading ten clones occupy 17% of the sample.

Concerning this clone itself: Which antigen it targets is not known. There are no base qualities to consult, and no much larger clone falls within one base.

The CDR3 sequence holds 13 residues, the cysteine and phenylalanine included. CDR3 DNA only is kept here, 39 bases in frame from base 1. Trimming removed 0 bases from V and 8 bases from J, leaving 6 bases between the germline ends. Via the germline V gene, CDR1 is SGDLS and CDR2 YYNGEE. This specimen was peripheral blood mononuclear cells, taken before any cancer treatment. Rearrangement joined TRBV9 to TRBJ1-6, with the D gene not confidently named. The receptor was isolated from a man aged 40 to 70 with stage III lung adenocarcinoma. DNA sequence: TGTGCCAGCAGCGTAGGTATGGATTCACCCCTCCACTTT. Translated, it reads CASSVGMDSPLHF.